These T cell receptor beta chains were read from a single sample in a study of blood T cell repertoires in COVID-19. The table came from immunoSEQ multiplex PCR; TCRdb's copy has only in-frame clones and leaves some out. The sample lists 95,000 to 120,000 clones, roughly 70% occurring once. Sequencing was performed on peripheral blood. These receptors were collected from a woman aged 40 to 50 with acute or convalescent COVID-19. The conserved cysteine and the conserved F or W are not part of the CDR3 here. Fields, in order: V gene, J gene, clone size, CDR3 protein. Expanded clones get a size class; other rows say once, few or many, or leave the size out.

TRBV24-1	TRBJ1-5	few	ATSDSRKAGDQPQH
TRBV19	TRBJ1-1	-	ASTTFATGRNTEAF
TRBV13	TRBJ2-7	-	ASSIVGLAGGDYEQY
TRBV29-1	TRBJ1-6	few	SGQGTANSPLH
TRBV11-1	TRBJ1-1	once	ASSLYTNTEAF
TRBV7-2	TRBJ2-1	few	ASSLFGTPNEQF
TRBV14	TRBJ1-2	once	ASSPGYGYT
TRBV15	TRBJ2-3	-	ATSRDAGPTDTQY
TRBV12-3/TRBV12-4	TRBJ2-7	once	ASSRDRGYEQY
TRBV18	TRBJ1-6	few	ASSFGQGDNSPLH
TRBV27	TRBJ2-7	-	ASSYGDEQY
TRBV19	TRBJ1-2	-	ASRESRGNYGYT
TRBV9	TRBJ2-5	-	ASSVDGGETQY
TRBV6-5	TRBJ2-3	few	ASIASGTDTQY
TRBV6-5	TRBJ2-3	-	ASSYLAGGTDTQY
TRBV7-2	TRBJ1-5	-	ASSDRDRGQPQH
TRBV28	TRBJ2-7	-	ASSSGTGREQY